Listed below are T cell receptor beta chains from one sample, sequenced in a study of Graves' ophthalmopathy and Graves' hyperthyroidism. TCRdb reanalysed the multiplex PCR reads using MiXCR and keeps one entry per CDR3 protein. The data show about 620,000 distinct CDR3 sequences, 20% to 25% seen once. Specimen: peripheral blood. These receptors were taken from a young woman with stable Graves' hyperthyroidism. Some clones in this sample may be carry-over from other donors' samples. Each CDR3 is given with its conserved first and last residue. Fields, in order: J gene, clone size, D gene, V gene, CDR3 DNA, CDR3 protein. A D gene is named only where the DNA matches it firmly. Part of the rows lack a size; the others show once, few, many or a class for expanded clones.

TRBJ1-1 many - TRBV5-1 TGCGCCAGCAGCTTGGTTGGGGGCGCGGACACTGAAGCTTTCTTT CASSLVGGADTEAFF
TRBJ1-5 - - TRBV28 TGTGCCTGCAGAGTTAGCAATCAGCCCCAGCATTTT CACRVSNQPQHF
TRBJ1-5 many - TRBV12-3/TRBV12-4 TGTGCCAGCAGTCCGGGGTACAATCAGCCCCAGCATTTT CASSPGYNQPQHF
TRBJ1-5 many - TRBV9 TGTGCCAGCAGCGTAGGGGAGGGGCGAAATCAGCCCCAGCATTTT CASSVGEGRNQPQHF
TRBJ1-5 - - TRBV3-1 TGTGCCAGCAGCCAAGGCCGACATAGCAATCAGCCCCAGCATTTT CASSQGRHSNQPQHF
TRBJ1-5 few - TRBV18 TGTGCCAGCTCAGTACAGGGAGGCAATCAGCCCCAGCATTTT CASSVQGGNQPQHF
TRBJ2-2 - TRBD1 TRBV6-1 TGTGCCAGCAGAGGACAGAGGGGGCCCGGGGAGCTGTTTTTT CASRGQRGPGELFF
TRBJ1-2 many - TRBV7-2 TGTGCCAGCAGCTTTATCGAGGGAAATGGCTACACCTTC CASSFIEGNGYTF
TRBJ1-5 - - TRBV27 TGTGCCATCCCGAAGGGAGTGATTTGGTGGATCAATCAGCCCCAGCATTTT CAIPKGVIWWINQPQHF
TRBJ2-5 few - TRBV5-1 TGCGCCAGCAGCTTGGCAGGGTCTAAAGAGACCCAGTACTTC CASSLAGSKETQYF
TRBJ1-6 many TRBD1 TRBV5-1 TGCGCCAGCAGCTTTGGGGACAGCTATTCACCCCTCCACTTT CASSFGDSYSPLHF
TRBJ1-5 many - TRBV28 TGTGCCAGCAACCGGGACACATATCAGCCCCAGCATTTT CASNRDTYQPQHF
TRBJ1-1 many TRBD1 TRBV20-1 TGCAGTGCTAGCGACAGGGTAAGAATATTTGGCACTGAAGCTTTCTTT CSASDRVRIFGTEAFF
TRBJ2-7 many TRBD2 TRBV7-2 TGTGCCAGCAGAGCTAGCGGGGGGGCCTACGAGCAGTACTTC CASRASGGAYEQYF
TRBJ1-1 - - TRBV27 TGTGCCAGTATACCCCTCGGGGGGGTAACTGAAGCTTTCTTT CASIPLGGVTEAFF
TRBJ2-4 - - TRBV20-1 TGCAGTGCTACAGGACGAATGATTAAGTACTTC CSATGRMIKYF
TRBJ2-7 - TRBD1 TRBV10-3 TGTGCCATCAGGGGACAGGTTCCCTACGAGCAGTACTTC CAIRGQVPYEQYF
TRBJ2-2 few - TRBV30 TGTGCCTGGAGTCCATATACCGGGGAGCTGTTTTTT CAWSPYTGELFF
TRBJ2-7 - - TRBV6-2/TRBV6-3 TGTGCCAGCAGTTTCAGCCTGGGGTTACAGCAGTACTTC CASSFSLGLQQYF
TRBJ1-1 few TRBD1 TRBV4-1 TGCGCCAGCAGCCCTGGACAGGGACTAAGTGGGACTGAAGCTTTCTTT CASSPGQGLSGTEAFF
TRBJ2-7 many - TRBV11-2 TGTGCCAGCAGCTTGATGGTAACAGGGAGCGGATACGAGCAGTACTTC CASSLMVTGSGYEQYF
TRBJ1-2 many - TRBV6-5 TGTGCCAGCAGTTACTCGTCAAGGCGCAACTATGGCTACACCTTC CASSYSSRRNYGYTF
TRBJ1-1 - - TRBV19 TGTGCCAGTAAACCGTGGACACGGGCCTCATCTAGGAACACTGAAGCTTTCTTT CASKPWTRASSRNTEAFF
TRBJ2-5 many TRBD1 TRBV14 TGTGCCAGCAGCCAGCGCGGGACAGGGGTAAGAGAGACCCAGTACTTC CASSQRGTGVRETQYF
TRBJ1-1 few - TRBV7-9 TGTGCCAGCCCCTCGGCGAACACTGAAGCTTTCTTT CASPSANTEAFF
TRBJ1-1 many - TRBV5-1 TGCGCCAGCAGCTTGGGACACCGGACCGGGACTGAAGCTTTCTTT CASSLGHRTGTEAFF
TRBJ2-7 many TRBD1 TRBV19 TGTGCCAGTAGTATAGGGGACAGCTCCTACGAGCAGTACTTC CASSIGDSSYEQYF
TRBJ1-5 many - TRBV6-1 TGTGCCAGCAGTGCCGGGACCCTAAGAACGCCCCAGCATTTT CASSAGTLRTPQHF
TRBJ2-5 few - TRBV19 TGTGCCAGTAGTGCCCGACGGTTTAGGGAGACCCAGTACTTC CASSARRFRETQYF